This entry lists 23 T cell receptor beta chains sequenced from one sample in a study of beta chain features in type 1 diabetes. The study's findings and limits: Researchers report that Type 1 diabetes patients had moderately but significantly shorter TCRB CDR3s across all four CD4+ subsets.

These receptors' targets are unknown. Of the isolated RNA, all was reverse transcribed, and so the sequenced material was expressed TCRB transcripts. Data came from immunoSEQ multiplex PCR; TCRdb stores just in-frame clones and leaves some out. The sample has 95,000 to 150,000 clones; approximately 15% are singletons. Material: central memory CD4+ T cells from blood. The source is a man aged 18 to 30 with type 1 diabetes.

The CDR3 protein is CASSLVPETQYF. CDR3 DNA: TGTGCCAGCAGTTTAGTACCAGAGACCCAGTACTTC. The V call is TRBV6-1, the J call TRBJ2-5; D is undetermined. The CDR3 consists of 12 residues. Trimming took off 5 bases at V and 4 bases at J, with 8 bases between the two ends. The germline CDR1 and CDR2 sequences are MNHNS and SASEGT.

This clone was seen a few times. This may come from a read error, since a much larger clone is one base off. This specimen includes other DNA sequences encoding the same CDR3. The V gene is TRBV7-9, the J gene TRBJ2-2; 9 nucleotides line up with TRBD1. Germline CDR1 is SEHNR and CDR2 is FQNEAQ (reference sequence). The CDR3 sequence is 15 residues long. Here the CDR3 DNA reads TGTGGCAGTATCTACGGGGGACAGGGAACCGGGGAGCTGTTTTTT. Its protein product is CGSIYGGQGTGELFF.

This clone has a handful of counts. The J gene is TRBJ2-7, the V gene TRBV6-1, with D tentatively TRBD1 (5 bases). V lost 5 bases to trimming and J lost 5 bases, with 13 bases between them. Germline V gives CDR1 MNHNS, CDR2 SASEGT. This CDR3 spans 13 amino acids. The CDR3: CASSSQGRNEQYF. DNA of the CDR3: TGTGCCAGCAGTTCCCAGGGTCGCAACGAGCAGTACTTC.

The chain combines TRBV20-1 with TRBJ2-1; D may be TRBD2 (5 bases). Germline-derived CDR1 and CDR2 are DFQATT and SNEGSKA (reference sequence). The CDR3 spans 11 residues. CDR3 bases: TGCAGCCCGAGGCGGGACAATGAGCAGTTCTTC. The encoded protein is CSPRRDNEQFF.

This clone was detected only once. J is TRBJ1-1 and V is TRBV6-5; D is undetermined. The CDR3 spans 13 residues. Between the trimmed V and J ends, which lost 6 bases and 0 bases, there was a span of 8 bases. Germline V gene lookup returns CDR1 MNHEY and CDR2 SVGAGI. The CDR3 DNA reads TGTGCCAGCAGCCGGGTCCTGAACACTGAAGCTTTCTTT. Its protein is CASSRVLNTEAFF.

This clone was detected only a few times. The J gene is TRBJ2-7, the V gene TRBV10-3; D is unclear. There are 10 residues in the CDR3. Germline V gene data show CDR1 as ENHRY and CDR2 as SYGVKD. V was clipped by 7 bases and J by 2 bases, with 3 bases between them. The DNA for the CDR3 is TGTGCCATCACCCCCTACGAGCAGTACTTC. It codes for CAITPYEQYF.

This clone was seen ten or more times. In DNA form, the CDR3 reads TGTGCCACCAGCAGAGATCAGGTACAGGCAGGGGAGCAGTTCTTC. Protein sequence: CATSRDQVQAGEQFF. V is TRBV15 and J is TRBJ2-1; tentative D call: TRBD1 (5 bases). The germline V gene encodes CDR1 LNHNV and CDR2 YYDKDF (reference sequence). The V gene lost 0 bases and the J gene lost 10 bases, with 16 bases spanning the gap. The CDR3 is 15 residues long.

Concerning this clone: This sample also contains other DNA sequences that code for the same CDR3. The chain combines TRBV7-2 with TRBJ2-7, with D unclear. V lost 1 base to trimming and J lost 0 bases, with 1 base between them. Germline lookup yields CDR1 SGHTA and CDR2 FQGNSA. This CDR3 has 12 residues. The CDR3 sequence: CASSLGSYEQYF. For the CDR3, the DNA is TGTGCCAGCAGCTTAGGCTCCTACGAGCAGTACTTC.

The V call is TRBV9, the J call TRBJ2-3; unclear D gene. Trimming cost V 0 bases and J 3 bases, with 11 bases left between them. Germline assignment: CDR1 SGDLS and CDR2 YYNGEE. This CDR3 region has 15 residues. CDR3 in amino acids: CASSVAKRRTDTQYF. CDR3 nucleotides: TGTGCCAGCAGCGTAGCAAAGCGTCGGACAGATACGCAGTATTTT. The complete variable domain, with remaining parts taken from reference TRBV9 and TRBJ2-3, reads DSGVTQTPKHLITATGQRVTLRCSPRSGDLSVYWYQQSLDQGLQFLIQYYNGEERAKGNILERFSAQQFPDLHSELNLSSLELGDSALYFCASSVAKRRTDTQYFGPGTRLTVL.

At least ten counts were recorded for this clone. This rearrangement joins TRBV5-5 to TRBJ2-7; a weak D match, TRBD2 (5 bases). CDR3 length equals 12 residues. The V end lost 4 bases, the J end lost 4 bases, and 9 bases lay between the germline ends. The V gene's germline CDR1 is SGHKS and CDR2 YYEKEE (reference sequence). CDR3 loop: CASSPGWYEQYF. CDR3 bases: TGTGCCAGCAGCCCGGGGTGGTACGAGCAGTACTTC.

Remarks on this clone: Within the sample, other DNA sequences also encode this same CDR3. The V call is TRBV5-1, the J call TRBJ2-3; no clear D. V was trimmed by 0 bases and J by 4 bases, leaving 3 bases between them. Germline V gene sequence: CDR1 SGHRS, CDR2 YFSETQ. CDR3 length: 12 residues. The CDR3 protein is CASSLDSDTQYF. The CDR3 bases are TGCGCCAGCAGCTTGGATTCAGATACGCAGTATTTT. The variable domain in full, completed from reference TRBV5-1 and TRBJ2-3, reads KAGVTQTPRYLIKTRGQQVTLSCSPISGHRSVSWYQQTPGQGLQFLFEYFSETQRNKGNFPGRFSGRQFSNSRSEMNVSTLELGDSALYLCASSLDSDTQYFGPGTRLTVL.

V is TRBV7-2 and J is TRBJ2-5, with 7 bases fitting TRBD1. The ends lost 5 bases at V and 5 bases at J; junction bases unmatched: 14. The CDR3 has 16 residues. CDR1 is SGHTA, CDR2 FQGNSA, per germline. CDR3 protein: CASSGRDRDRGETQYF. DNA for the CDR3: TGTGCCAGCAGCGGTAGGGACCGGGACAGAGGGGAGACCCAGTACTTC.

The V call is TRBV6-1, the J call TRBJ1-6, with TRBD1 matching 8 bases. CDR1 is MNHNS, CDR2 SASEGT, per germline. V dropped 3 bases and J dropped 7; count of bases not matched to a gene: 2. The CDR3 covers 14 residues. This chain's CDR3 is CASSDRGQNSPLHF. CDR3 DNA: TGTGCCAGCAGTGACAGGGGGCAGAATTCACCCCTCCACTTT.

This clone was detected only a few times. V usage is TRBV5-4 and J usage is TRBJ2-3, with 8 bases identical to TRBD2. Germline V gene data show CDR1 as SGHNT and CDR2 as YYREEE (reference sequence). After removal of 7 bases from V and 2 bases from J, the junction contained 9 bases not matched to a gene. The CDR3 has 15 amino acids. Here the CDR3 DNA reads TGTGCCAGCGGACTAGCTCCCGTTAACACAGATACGCAGTATTTT. The encoded protein is CASGLAPVNTDTQYF.

The chain recombines TRBV10-3 with TRBJ1-5; D might be TRBD1 (5 bases). This CDR3 region has 12 residues. Germline values: CDR1 ENHRY, CDR2 SYGVKD. V was clipped by 6 bases and J by 3 bases, with 6 bases between them. The CDR3 loop reads CAIRDNNQPQHF. The DNA for the CDR3 is TGTGCCATCAGGGACAACAATCAGCCCCAGCATTTT.

This clone was recorded a few times. The rearrangement uses TRBV9 and TRBJ2-5; TRBD1 agrees at 7 bases. V gave up 3 bases and J gave up 4 bases; unmatched junction bases: 3. Germline CDR1 SGDLS, CDR2 YYNGEE. There are 13 residues in the CDR3. The CDR3 region is CASSAGGGETQYF. The CDR3 bases are TGTGCCAGCAGCGCAGGGGGTGGAGAGACCCAGTACTTC.

This clone turned up a few times. The chain joins TRBV7-9 to TRBJ1-1; possibly TRBD1 for D (6 bases). CDR1 and CDR2 from the germline V gene are SEHNR and FQNEAQ (reference sequence). Trimming took 3 bases from V and 4 from J, leaving 9 bases between them. This CDR3 is built from 13 residues. The CDR3 nucleotides read TGTGCCAGCAGCTTTGGGACAAGCACTGAAGCTTTCTTT. Translation: CASSFGTSTEAFF.

This clone was counted only a few times. The chain recombines TRBV2 with TRBJ2-7; weak D call: TRBD1 (5 bases). Looked up from germline, CDR1 is SNHLY and CDR2 is FYNNEI. The CDR3 spans 14 residues. Trimming pared 8 bases from V and 1 base from J, leaving 15 bases between. CDR3 sequence: CASSSVDISYEQYF. The CDR3 coding sequence is TGTGCCAGCTCCTCCGTGGACATTTCCTACGAGCAGTACTTC.

A few counts support this clone. Distinct nucleotide sequences in the sample also encode this CDR3. This chain joins TRBV7-2 and TRBJ2-6; possible D gene TRBD2, 5 bases. The ends were cut back, 5 bases at V and 2 bases at J, with 10 bases in the middle. The V gene's germline CDR1 is SGHTA and CDR2 FQGNSA. The CDR3 is made up of 15 amino acids. The CDR3 loop is CASSLGGAGANVLTF. The CDR3 DNA reads TGTGCCAGCAGCCTAGGAGGCGCTGGGGCCAACGTCCTGACTTTC.

This clone was seen more than once but under ten times. Other DNA sequences in this sample translate to the same CDR3. This sequence joins TRBV2 and TRBJ2-3, with 10 bases fitting TRBD2. The J segment lost 7 bases and the V segment lost 1 base, leaving 2 bases of the junction unmatched. The CDR3 runs 14 residues. Germline V lookup: CDR1 SNHLY, CDR2 FYNNEI. The CDR3 here is CASSEEAGGHTQYF. CDR3 coding DNA: TGTGCCAGCAGTGAAGAAGCGGGAGGGCATACGCAGTATTTT. Together with reference TRBV2 and TRBJ2-3, the CDR3 gives the full variable domain: EPEVTQTPSHQVTQMGQEVILRCVPISNHLYFYWYRQILGQKVEFLVSFYNNEISEKSEIFDDQFSVERPDGSNFTLKIRSTKLEDSAMYFCASSEEAGGHTQYFGPGTRLTVL.

V and J are TRBV7-9 and TRBJ1-2; the D is unclear. From germline, CDR1 is SEHNR and CDR2 FQNEAQ (reference sequence). This CDR3 has 13 amino acids. V was pared by 3 bases and J by 0 bases, with 5 bases between. The CDR3 reads CASSLPANYGYTF. The CDR3 DNA follows: TGTGCCAGCAGCTTGCCAGCTAACTATGGCTACACCTTC.

This clone was observed many times. Other DNA sequences in this sample translate to the same CDR3. The genes are TRBV27 and TRBJ1-5, with D hard to call. CDR3 size: 12 residues. CDR1 and CDR2 (germline): MNHEY, SMNVEV (reference sequence). The V and J ends lost 1 base and 6 bases respectively, with 4 bases between them. CDR3 bases: TGTGCCAGCAGTTTATTGGGTCAGCCCCAGCATTTT. Translated, it gives CASSLLGQPQHF.

This clone was seen more than once but under ten times. The chain joins TRBV6-1 to TRBJ2-1; 7 bases agree with TRBD2. The CDR3 has 14 residues. V lost 2 bases, J lost 9 bases, and 7 bases stayed unmatched. Germline V gives CDR1 MNHNS, CDR2 SASEGT. The CDR3 loop reads CASSELRSGGEQFF. CDR3 bases: TGTGCCAGCAGTGAACTCCGATCGGGAGGTGAGCAGTTCTTC.